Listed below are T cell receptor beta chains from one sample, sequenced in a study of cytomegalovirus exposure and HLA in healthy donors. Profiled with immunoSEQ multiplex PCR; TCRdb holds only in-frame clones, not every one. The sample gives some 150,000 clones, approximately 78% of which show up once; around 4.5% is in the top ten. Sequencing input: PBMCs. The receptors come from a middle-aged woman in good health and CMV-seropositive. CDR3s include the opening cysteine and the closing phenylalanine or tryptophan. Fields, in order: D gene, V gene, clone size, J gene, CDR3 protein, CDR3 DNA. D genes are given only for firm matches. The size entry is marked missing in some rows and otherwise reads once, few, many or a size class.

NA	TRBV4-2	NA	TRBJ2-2	CASSLAGANTGELFF	TGTGCCAGCAGCTTGGCAGGGGCGAACACCGGGGAGCTGTTTTTT
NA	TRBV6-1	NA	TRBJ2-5	CASSERVGGDQETQYF	TGTGCCAGCAGTGAAAGAGTTGGAGGGGACCAAGAGACCCAGTACTTC
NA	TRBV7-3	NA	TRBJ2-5	CASSLGLEGETQYF	TGTGCCAGCAGCTTAGGTCTAGAGGGAGAGACCCAGTACTTC
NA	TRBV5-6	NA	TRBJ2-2	CASSLSGVADTGELFF	TGTGCCAGCAGCTTAAGTGGCGTGGCGGACACCGGGGAGCTGTTTTTT
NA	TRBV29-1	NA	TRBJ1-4	CSVRTTGVNEKLFF	TGCAGCGTCCGCACGACCGGAGTTAATGAAAAACTGTTTTTT
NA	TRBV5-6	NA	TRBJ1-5	CASSSGQRNQPQHF	TGTGCCAGCAGCTCTGGACAGCGCAATCAGCCCCAGCATTTT
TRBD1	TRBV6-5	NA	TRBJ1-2	CASSLRDRVPYGYTF	TGTGCCAGCAGCCTCCGGGACAGGGTGCCCTATGGCTACACCTTC
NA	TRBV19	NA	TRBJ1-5	CASTFSVNNQPQHF	TGTGCCAGTACTTTTTCGGTGAACAATCAGCCCCAGCATTTT
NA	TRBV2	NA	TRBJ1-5	CASTLPSGSGQPQHF	TGTGCCAGCACCTTACCCTCGGGGTCGGGACAGCCCCAGCATTTT
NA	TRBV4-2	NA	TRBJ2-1	CASSQFSDNEQFF	TGTGCCAGCAGCCAGTTTAGCGACAATGAGCAGTTCTTC
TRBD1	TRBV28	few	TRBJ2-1	CASSSDRGSEQFF	TGTGCCAGCAGTTCGGACAGGGGGAGTGAGCAGTTCTTC
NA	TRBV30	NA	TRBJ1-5	CAWSWAGTPNQPQHF	TGTGCCTGGAGCTGGGCCGGCACTCCCAATCAGCCCCAGCATTTT